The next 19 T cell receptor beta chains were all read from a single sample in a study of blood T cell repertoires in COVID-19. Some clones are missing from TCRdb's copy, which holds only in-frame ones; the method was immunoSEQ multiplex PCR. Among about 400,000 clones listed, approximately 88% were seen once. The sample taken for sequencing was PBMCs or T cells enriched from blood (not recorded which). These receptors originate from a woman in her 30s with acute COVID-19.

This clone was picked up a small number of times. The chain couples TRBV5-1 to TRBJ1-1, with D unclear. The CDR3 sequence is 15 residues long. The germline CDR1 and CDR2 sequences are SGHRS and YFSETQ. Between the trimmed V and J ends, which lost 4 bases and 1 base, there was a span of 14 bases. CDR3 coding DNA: TGCGCCAGCAGCACCCGAACGCGCGGGAACACTGAAGCTTTCTTT. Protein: CASSTRTRGNTEAFF.

The CDR3 region is CASSQDSAGSPLHF. CDR3 sequence (DNA): TGCGCCAGCAGCCAAGATTCCGCAGGATCACCCCTCCACTTT. The chain couples TRBV4-3 to TRBJ1-6; no definite D call. Germline CDR1 LGHNA, CDR2 YSLEER. This CDR3 is 14 amino acids long. V shed 0 bases and J shed 10 bases, with 10 bases lying between them.

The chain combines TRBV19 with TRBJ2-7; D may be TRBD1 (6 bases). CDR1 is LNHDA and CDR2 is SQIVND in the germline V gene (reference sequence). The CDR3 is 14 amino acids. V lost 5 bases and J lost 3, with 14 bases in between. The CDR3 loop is CASSLGQTNYEQYF. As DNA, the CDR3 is TGTGCCAGTAGTCTAGGACAGACCAACTACGAGCAGTACTTC.

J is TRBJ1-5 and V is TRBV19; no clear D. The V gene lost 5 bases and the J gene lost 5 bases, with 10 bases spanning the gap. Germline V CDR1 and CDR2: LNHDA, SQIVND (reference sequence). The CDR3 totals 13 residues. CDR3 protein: CASSSYSYQPQHF. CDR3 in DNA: TGTGCCAGTAGTTCATACAGTTATCAGCCCCAGCATTTT.

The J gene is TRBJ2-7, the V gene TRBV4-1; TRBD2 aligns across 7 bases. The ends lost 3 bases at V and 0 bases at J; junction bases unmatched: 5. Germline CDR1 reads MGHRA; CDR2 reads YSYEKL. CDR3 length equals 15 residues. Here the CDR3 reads CASSHSGTNSYEQYF. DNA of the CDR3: TGCGCCAGCAGCCATTCCGGGACTAACTCCTACGAGCAGTACTTC.

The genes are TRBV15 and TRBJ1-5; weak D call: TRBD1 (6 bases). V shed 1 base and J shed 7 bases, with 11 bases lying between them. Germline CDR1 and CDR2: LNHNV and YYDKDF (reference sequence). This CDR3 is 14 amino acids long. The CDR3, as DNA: TGTGCCACCAGCAGAGTGGGGGCCGGGCAGCCCCAGCATTTT. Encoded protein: CATSRVGAGQPQHF.

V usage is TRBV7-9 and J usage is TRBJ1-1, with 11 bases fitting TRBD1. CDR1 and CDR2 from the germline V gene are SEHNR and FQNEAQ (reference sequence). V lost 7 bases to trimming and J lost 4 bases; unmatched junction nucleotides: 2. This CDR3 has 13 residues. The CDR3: CASIGTGGTEAFF. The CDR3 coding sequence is TGTGCCAGCATCGGGACAGGGGGCACTGAAGCTTTCTTT.

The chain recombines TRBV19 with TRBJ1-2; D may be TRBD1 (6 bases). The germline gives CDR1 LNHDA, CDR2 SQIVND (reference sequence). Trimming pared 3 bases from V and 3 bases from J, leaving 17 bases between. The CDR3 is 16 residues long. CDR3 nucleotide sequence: TGTGCCAGTAGTATGGCAGGGGTTGAAAACGACTATGGCTACACCTTC. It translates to CASSMAGVENDYGYTF.

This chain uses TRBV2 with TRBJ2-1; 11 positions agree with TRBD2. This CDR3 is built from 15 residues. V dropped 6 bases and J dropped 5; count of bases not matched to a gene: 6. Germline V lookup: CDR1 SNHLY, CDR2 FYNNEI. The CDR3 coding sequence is TGTGCCAGCAGGGGCCAGGGACTAGCGGACAATGAGCAGTTCTTC. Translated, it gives CASRGQGLADNEQFF.

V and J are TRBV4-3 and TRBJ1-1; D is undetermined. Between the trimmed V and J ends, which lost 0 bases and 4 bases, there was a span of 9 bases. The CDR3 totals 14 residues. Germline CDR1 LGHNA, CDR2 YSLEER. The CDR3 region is CASSQDTPLTEAFF. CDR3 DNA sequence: TGCGCCAGCAGCCAAGATACACCGCTCACTGAAGCTTTCTTT.

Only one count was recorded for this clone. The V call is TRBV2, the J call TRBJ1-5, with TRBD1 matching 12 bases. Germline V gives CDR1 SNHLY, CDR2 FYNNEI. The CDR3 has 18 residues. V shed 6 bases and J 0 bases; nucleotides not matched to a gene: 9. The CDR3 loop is CASSRRRGQGASNQPQHF. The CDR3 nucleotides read TGTGCCAGCAGCCGTCGCCGGGGACAGGGGGCTAGCAATCAGCCCCAGCATTTT.

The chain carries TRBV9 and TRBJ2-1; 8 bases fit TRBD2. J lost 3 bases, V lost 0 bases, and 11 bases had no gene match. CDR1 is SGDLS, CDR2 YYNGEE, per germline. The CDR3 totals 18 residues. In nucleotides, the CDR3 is TGTGCCAGCAGCGTAGACGCCCATAGCGGGGCCCTCTACAATGAGCAGTTCTTC. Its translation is CASSVDAHSGALYNEQFF.

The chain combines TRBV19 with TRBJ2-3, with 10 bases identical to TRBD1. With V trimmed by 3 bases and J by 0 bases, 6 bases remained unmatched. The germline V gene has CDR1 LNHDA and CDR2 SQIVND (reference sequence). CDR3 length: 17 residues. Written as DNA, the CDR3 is TGTGCCAGTAGTATCCCGGGACAGGGGCCTAGCACAGATACGCAGTATTTT. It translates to CASSIPGQGPSTDTQYF.

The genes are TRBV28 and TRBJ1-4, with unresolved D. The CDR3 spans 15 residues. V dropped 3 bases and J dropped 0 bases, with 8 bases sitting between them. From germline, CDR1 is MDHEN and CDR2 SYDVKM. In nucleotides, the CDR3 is TGTGCCAGCAGTTTCCGGGGTACAACTAATGAAAAACTGTTTTTT. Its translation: CASSFRGTTNEKLFF. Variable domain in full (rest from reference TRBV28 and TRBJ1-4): DVKVTQSSRYLVKRTGEKVFLECVQDMDHENMFWYRQDPGLGLRLIYFSYDVKMKEKGDIPEGYSVSREKKERFSLILESASTNQTSMYLCASSFRGTTNEKLFFGSGTQLSVL.

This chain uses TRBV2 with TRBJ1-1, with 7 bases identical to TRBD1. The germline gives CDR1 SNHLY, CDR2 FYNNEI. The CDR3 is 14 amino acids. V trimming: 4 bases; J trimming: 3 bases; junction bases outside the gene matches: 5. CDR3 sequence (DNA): TGTGCCAGCAGTGGGGGACAGCTCGACACTGAAGCTTTCTTT. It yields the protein CASSGGQLDTEAFF.

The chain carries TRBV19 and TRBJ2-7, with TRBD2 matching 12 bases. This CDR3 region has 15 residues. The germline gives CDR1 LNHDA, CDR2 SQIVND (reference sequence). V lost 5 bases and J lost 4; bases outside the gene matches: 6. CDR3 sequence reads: CASSAASGGEYEQYF. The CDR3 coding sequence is TGTGCCAGTAGTGCGGCTAGCGGGGGGGAGTACGAGCAGTACTTC.

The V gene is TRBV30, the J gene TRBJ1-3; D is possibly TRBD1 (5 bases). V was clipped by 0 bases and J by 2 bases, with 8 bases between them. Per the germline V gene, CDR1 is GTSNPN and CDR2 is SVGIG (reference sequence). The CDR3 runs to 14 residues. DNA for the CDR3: TGTGCCTGGAGTGTCGGGGGGGCTGGAAACACCATATATTTT. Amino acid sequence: CAWSVGGAGNTIYF.

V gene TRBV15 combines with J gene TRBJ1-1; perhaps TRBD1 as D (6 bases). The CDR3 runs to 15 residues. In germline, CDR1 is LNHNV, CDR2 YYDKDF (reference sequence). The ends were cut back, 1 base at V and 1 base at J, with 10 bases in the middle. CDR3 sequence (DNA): TGTGCCACCAGCAGAGCTACAGGGAGGAACACTGAAGCTTTCTTT. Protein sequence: CATSRATGRNTEAFF.

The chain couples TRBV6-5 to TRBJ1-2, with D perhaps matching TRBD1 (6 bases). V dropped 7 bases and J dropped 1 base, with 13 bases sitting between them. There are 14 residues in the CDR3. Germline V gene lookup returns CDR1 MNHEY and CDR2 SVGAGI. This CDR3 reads CASTRGGGNYGYTF. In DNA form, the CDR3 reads TGTGCCAGCACCAGAGGGGGGGGTAACTATGGCTACACCTTC.